The source of this T cell receptor (beta chain) is a study of T cell responses to AZD1222 COVID-19 vaccine. In the study overall: Pooling of second doses given at about 4 or about 12 weeks was done.

Looked up from germline, CDR1 is MRHNA and CDR2 is SNTAGT. This CDR3 has 15 residues. The V gene end was trimmed by 5 bases and the J gene end by 6 bases; junction bases not matched to a gene: 6. Data came from immunoSEQ multiplex PCR; TCRdb stores just in-frame clones and leaves some out. The repertoire holds tens of thousands of clones, with 65% to 90% as singletons. The chain couples TRBV6-4 to TRBJ2-1; the match to TRBD1 covers 11 bases. This receptor was identified in an adult in good health. This sample comprised peripheral blood, obtained on day 0 of AZD1222 vaccination. The CDR3 reads CASSPTGTGGNEQFF. DNA for the CDR3: TGTGCCAGCAGTCCTACCGGGACAGGGGGCAATGAGCAGTTCTTC.